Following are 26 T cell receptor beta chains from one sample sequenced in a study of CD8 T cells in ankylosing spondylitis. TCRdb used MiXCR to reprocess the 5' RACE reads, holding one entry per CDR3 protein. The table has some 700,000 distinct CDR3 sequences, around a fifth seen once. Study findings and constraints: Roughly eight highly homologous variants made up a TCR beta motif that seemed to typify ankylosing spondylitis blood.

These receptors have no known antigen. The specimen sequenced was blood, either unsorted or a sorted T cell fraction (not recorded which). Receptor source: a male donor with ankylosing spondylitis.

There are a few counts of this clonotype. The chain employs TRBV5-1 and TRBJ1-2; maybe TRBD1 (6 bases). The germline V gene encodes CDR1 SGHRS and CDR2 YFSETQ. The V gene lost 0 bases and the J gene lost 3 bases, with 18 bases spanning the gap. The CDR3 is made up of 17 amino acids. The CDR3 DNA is TGCGCCAGCAGCTTGGCCGGGGGGCGTACTATCGACTATGGCTACACCTTC. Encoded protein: CASSLAGGRTIDYGYTF.

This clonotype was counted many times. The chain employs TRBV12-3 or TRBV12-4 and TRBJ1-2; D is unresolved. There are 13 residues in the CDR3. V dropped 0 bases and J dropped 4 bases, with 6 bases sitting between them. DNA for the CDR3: TGTGCCAGCAGTTTAGCTGCCTTCTATGGCTACACCTTC. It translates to CASSLAAFYGYTF.

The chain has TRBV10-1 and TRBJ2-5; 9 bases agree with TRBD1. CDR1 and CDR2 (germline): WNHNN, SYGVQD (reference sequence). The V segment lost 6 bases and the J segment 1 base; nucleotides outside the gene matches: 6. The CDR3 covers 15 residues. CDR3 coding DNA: TGCGCCAGCAGCTCCGGGACAGGGTCCCAAGAGACCCAGTACTTC. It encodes CASSSGTGSQETQYF.

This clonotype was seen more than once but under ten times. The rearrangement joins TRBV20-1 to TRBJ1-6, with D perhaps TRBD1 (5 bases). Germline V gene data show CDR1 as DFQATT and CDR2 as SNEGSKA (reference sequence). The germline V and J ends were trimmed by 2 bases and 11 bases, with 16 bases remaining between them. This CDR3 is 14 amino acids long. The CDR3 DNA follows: TGCAGTGCTAGACATGAGGGGATGGGGACACCCCTCCACTTT. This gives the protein CSARHEGMGTPLHF.

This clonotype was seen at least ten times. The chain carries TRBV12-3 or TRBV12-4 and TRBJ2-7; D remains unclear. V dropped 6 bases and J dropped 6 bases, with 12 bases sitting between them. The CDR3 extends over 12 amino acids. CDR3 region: CASSSGWREQYF. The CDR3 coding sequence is TGTGCCAGCAGCTCCGGCTGGCGCGAGCAGTACTTC.

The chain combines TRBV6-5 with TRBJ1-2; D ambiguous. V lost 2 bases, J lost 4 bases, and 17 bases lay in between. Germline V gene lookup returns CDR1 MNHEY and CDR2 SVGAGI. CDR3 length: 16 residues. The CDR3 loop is CASSYDLPGEGYGYTF. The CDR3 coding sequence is TGTGCCAGCAGTTACGATTTGCCCGGGGAAGGCTATGGCTACACCTTC.

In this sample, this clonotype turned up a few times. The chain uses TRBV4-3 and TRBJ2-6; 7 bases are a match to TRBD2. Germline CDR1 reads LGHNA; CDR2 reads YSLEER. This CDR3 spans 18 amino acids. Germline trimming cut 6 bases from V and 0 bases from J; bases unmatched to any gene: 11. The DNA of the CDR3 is TGCGCCAGCAGTCGAACCGCTAGCGGTCTCTCTGGGGCCAACGTCCTGACTTTC. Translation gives CASSRTASGLSGANVLTF.

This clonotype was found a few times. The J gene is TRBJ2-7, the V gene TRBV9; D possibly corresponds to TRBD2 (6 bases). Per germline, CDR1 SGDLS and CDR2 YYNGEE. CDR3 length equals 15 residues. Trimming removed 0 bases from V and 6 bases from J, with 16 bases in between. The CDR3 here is CASSVGGELGREQYF. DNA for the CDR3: TGTGCCAGCAGCGTAGGGGGGGAGTTGGGCCGCGAGCAGTACTTC.

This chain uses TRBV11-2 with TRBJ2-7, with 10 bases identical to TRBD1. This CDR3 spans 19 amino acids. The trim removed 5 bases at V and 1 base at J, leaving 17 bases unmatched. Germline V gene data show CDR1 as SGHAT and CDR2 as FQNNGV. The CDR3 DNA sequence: TGTGCCAGCAGCCTGAAGGGTTTTTCGGACAGGGGGTTTTCCTACGAGCAGTACTTC. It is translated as CASSLKGFSDRGFSYEQYF.

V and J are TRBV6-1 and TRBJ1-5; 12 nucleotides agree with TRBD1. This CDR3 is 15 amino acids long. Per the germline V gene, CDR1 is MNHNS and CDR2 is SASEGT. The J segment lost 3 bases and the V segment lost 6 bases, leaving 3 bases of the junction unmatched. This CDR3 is CASSSGQGANQPQHF. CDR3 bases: TGTGCCAGCAGCTCGGGACAGGGGGCCAATCAGCCCCAGCATTTT.

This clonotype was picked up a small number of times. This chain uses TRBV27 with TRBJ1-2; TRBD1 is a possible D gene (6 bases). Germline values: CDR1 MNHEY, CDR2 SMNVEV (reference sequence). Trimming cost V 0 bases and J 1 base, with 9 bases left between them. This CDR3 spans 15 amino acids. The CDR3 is CASSLSLQGNYGYTF. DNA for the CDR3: TGTGCCAGCAGTTTATCGTTACAGGGTAACTATGGCTACACCTTC.

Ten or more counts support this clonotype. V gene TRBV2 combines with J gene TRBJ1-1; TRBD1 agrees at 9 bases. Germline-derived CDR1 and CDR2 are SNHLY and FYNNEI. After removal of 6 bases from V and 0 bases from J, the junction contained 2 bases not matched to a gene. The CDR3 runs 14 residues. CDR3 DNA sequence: TGTGCCAGCAGGTACAGGGGGCTGAACACTGAAGCTTTCTTT. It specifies CASRYRGLNTEAFF. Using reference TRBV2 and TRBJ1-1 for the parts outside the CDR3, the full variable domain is EPEVTQTPSHQVTQMGQEVILRCVPISNHLYFYWYRQILGQKVEFLVSFYNNEISEKSEIFDDQFSVERPDGSNFTLKIRSTKLEDSAMYFCASRYRGLNTEAFFGQGTRLTVV.

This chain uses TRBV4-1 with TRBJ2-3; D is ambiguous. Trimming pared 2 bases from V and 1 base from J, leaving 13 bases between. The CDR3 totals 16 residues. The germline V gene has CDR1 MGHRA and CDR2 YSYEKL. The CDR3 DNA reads TGCGCCAGCAGCCAATTAGGGCCGACGGGCACAGATACGCAGTATTTT. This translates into CASSQLGPTGTDTQYF.

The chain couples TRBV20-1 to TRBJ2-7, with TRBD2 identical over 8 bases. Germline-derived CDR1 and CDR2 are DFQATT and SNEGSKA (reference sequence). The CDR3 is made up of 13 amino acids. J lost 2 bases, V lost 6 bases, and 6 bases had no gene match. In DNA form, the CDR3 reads TGCAGTGCGTCGCACGGGGGGGCCTACGAGCAGTACTTC. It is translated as CSASHGGAYEQYF.

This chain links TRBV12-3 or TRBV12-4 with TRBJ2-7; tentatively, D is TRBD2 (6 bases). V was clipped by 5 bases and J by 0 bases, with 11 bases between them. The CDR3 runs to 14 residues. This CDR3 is CASSGGAGSYEQYF. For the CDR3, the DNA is TGTGCCAGCAGTGGCGGGGCGGGCTCCTACGAGCAGTACTTC.

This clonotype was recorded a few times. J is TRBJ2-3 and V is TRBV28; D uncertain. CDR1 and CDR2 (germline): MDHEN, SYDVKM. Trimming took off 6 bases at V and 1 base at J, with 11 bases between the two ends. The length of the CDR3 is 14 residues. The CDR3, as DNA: TGTGCCAGCAGACGAGTTCCGGGCACAGATACGCAGTATTTT. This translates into CASRRVPGTDTQYF. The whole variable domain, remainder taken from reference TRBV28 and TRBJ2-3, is DVKVTQSSRYLVKRTGEKVFLECVQDMDHENMFWYRQDPGLGLRLIYFSYDVKMKEKGDIPEGYSVSREKKERFSLILESASTNQTSMYLCASRRVPGTDTQYFGPGTRLTVL.

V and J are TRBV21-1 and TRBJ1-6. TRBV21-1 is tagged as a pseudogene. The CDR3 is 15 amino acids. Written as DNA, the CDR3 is TGTGCCAGCAGCAAAGGGGCAGGGAGGGATTCACCCCTCCACTTT. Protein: CASSKGAGRDSPLHF.

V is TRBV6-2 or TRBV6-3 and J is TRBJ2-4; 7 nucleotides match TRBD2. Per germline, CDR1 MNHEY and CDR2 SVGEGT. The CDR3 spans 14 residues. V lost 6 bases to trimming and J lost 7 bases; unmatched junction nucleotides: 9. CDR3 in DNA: TGTGCCAGCAGCTCCACCGGGACTATGAACATTCAGTACTTC. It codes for CASSSTGTMNIQYF.

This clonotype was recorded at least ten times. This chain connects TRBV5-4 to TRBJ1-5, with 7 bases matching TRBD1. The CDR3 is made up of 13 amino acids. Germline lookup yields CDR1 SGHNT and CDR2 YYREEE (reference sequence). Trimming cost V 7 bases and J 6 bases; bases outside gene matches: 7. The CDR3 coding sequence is TGTGCCAGCCACGGACAGGACTTTCAGCCCCAGCATTTT. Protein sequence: CASHGQDFQPQHF.

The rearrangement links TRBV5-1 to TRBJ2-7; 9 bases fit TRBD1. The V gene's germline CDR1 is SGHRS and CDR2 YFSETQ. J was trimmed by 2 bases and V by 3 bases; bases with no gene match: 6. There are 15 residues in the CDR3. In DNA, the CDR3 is TGCGCCAGCAGCTCGGGACAGGGCAAAACCTACGAGCAGTACTTC. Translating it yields CASSSGQGKTYEQYF.

CDR3 sequence reads: CASSLFTSGSSYNEQFF. The DNA for the CDR3 is TGTGCCAGCAGTTTATTTACTAGCGGGAGTTCCTACAATGAGCAGTTCTTC. The chain combines TRBV28 with TRBJ2-1; the match to TRBD2 covers 11 bases. From germline, CDR1 is MDHEN and CDR2 SYDVKM. J was trimmed by 1 base and V by 1 base; bases with no gene match: 3. The CDR3 sequence is 17 residues long. Supplemented by reference TRBV28 and TRBJ2-1, the full variable domain reads DVKVTQSSRYLVKRTGEKVFLECVQDMDHENMFWYRQDPGLGLRLIYFSYDVKMKEKGDIPEGYSVSREKKERFSLILESASTNQTSMYLCASSLFTSGSSYNEQFFGPGTRLTVL.

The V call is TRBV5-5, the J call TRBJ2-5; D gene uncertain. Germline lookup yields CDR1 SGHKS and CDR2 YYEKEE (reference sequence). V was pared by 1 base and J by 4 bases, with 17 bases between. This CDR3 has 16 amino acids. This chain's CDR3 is CASSLRPLQQRETQYF. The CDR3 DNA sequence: TGTGCCAGCAGCTTGAGGCCGCTCCAGCAGCGAGAGACCCAGTACTTC.

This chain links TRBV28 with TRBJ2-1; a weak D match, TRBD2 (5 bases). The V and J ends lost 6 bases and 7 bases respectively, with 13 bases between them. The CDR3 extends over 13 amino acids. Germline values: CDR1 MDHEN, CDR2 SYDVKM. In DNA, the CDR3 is TGTGCCAGCAGCTCCCTACGGGGAAATGAGCAGTTCTTC. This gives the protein CASSSLRGNEQFF.

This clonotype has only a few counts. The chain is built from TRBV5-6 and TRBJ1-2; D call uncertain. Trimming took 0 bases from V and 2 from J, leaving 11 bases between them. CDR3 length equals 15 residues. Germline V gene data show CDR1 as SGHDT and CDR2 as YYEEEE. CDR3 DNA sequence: TGTGCCAGCAGCTTGGGACGCGGGCAGAACTATGGCTACACCTTC. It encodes CASSLGRGQNYGYTF.

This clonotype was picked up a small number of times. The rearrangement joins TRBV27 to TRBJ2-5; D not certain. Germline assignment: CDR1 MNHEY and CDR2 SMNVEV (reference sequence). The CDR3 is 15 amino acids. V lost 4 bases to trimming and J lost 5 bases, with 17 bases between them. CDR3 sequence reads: CASSSFDGVLETQYF. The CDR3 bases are TGTGCCAGCAGTTCGTTCGACGGAGTCCTTGAGACCCAGTACTTC.

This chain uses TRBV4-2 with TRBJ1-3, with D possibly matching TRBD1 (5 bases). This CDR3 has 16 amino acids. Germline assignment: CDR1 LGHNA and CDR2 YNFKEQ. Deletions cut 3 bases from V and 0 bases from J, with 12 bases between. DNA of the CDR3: TGTGCCAGCAGCCACCTAGGGGCCAGCTCTGGAAACACCATATATTTT. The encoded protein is CASSHLGASSGNTIYF.